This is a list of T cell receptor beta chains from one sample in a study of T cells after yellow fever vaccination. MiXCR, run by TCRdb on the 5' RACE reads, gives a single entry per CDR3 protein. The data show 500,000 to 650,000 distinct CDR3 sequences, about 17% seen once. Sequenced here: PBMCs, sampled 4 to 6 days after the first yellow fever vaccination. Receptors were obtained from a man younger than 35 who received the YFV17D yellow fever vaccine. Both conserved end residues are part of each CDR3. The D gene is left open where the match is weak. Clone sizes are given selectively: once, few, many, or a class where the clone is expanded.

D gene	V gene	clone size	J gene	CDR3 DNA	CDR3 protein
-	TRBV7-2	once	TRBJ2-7	TGTGCCAGCAGCTTAGGAGCGGGCGATCCCTACGAGCAGTACTTC	CASSLGAGDPYEQYF
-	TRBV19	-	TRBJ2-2	TGTGCCAGTAGTATAGGTCCCGAGATCAGCACCGGGGAGCTGTTTTTT	CASSIGPEISTGELFF
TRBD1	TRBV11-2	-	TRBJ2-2	TGTGCCAGCAGCCGCCCCAGGGGGAGAATCGGGGAGCTGTTTTTT	CASSRPRGRIGELFF
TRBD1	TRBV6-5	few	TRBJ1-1	TGTGCCAGCAGTTACGGACAGGGTACGAACACTGAAGCTTTCTTT	CASSYGQGTNTEAFF
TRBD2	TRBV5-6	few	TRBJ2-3	TGTGCCAGCAGCTTGTTACTAGCGGGGGGAGATACGCAGTATTTT	CASSLLLAGGDTQYF
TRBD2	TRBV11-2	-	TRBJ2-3	TGTGCCAGCAGCTTAGGATTTGGGGGGGGGACAGATACGCAGTATTTT	CASSLGFGGGTDTQYF
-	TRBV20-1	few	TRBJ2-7	TGCAGTGCTGTCAGCGGGCAGCAGTACTTC	CSAVSGQQYF
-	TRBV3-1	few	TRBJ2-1	TGTGCCAGCAGCCACTCCTACAATGAGCAGTTCTTC	CASSHSYNEQFF
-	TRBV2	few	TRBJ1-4	TGTGCCAGCAGGATGAGACGAAATGAAAAACTGTTTTTT	CASRMRRNEKLFF
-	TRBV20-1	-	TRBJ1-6	TGCAGTGCTAGTACGGGGTCCTCCGGGTCACCCCTCCACTTT	CSASTGSSGSPLHF
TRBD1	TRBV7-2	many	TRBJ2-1	TGTGCCAGCAGCTTTGGGCGGACAGGTGGCGTGCAGTTCTTC	CASSFGRTGGVQFF
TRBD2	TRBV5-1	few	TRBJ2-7	TGCGCCAGCAGCTTGCCATTAGCGGGGGGCCCTACGCGGCAGTACTTC	CASSLPLAGGPTRQYF
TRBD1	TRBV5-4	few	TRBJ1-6	TGTGCCAGCAGCAAGACAGGGGATGGCAATTCACCCCTCCACTTT	CASSKTGDGNSPLHF
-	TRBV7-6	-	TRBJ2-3	TGTGCCAGCAGCCCCGCGGCCTCCGATACGCAGTATTTT	CASSPAASDTQYF
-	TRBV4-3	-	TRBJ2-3	TGCGCCAGCAGCCAAGTCCGGGGGAGCACAGATACGCAGTATTTT	CASSQVRGSTDTQYF
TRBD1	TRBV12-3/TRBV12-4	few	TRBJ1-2	TGTGCCAGCAGGGAACCGGGACAGGGACCTGGCTACACCTTC	CASREPGQGPGYTF
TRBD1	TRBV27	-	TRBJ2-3	TGTGCCAGCAGTTTCAGGGGGCGCGGAGATACGCAGTATTTT	CASSFRGRGDTQYF
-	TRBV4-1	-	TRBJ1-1	TGCGCCAGCAGCCAAGCGACAGAACTCCCAGCTGAAGCTTTCTTT	CASSQATELPAEAFF
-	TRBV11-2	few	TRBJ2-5	TGTGCCAGCAGCTTAGGCCCGGGACTGGAAGAGACCCAGTACTTC	CASSLGPGLEETQYF
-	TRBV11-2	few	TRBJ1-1	TGTGCCAGCCAACAGTCAGATTGGACCGCGAACACTGAAGCTTTCTTT	CASQQSDWTANTEAFF
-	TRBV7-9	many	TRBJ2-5	TGTGCCAGCAGCGCCCGCCCCGTGGAGGAAGAGACCCAGTACTTC	CASSARPVEEETQYF
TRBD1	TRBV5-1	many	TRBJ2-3	TGCGCCAGCAGGCGGACAGGGGAAGGCACAGATACGCAGTATTTT	CASRRTGEGTDTQYF
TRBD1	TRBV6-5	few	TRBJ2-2	TGTGCCAGCAGTACTACCGACAGGGCGGTCGGGGAGCTGTTTTTT	CASSTTDRAVGELFF
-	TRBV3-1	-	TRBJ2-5	TGTGCCAGCAGCCAAGATATTCTAGGGGGAGAGACCCAGTACTTC	CASSQDILGGETQYF
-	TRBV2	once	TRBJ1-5	TGTGCCAGCAGTGAAATCGTCAGGGTGGAACAGCCCCAGCATTTT	CASSEIVRVEQPQHF
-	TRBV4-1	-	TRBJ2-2	TGCGCCAGCAGCCAGGCGTTAAAGTTGTTGGTCGGGGAGCTGTTTTTT	CASSQALKLLVGELFF
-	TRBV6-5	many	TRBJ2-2	TGTGCCAGCAGTCGAGTGGCCGGGGAGCTGTTTTTT	CASSRVAGELFF
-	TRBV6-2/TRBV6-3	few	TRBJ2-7	TGTGCCAGCAGTTACATGGGTCCCTACGAGCAGTACTTC	CASSYMGPYEQYF
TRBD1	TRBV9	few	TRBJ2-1	TGTGCCAGCAGCGTAGGGTCACGGACAGGGCGGCCCCCCTACAATGAGCAGTTCTTC	CASSVGSRTGRPPYNEQFF
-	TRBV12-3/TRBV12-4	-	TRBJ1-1	TGTGCCAGCAGTCTCGCGGGAAGTCGGGCTTTCTTT	CASSLAGSRAFF
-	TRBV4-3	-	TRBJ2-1	TGCGCCAGCAGCCAAGATAGGCTAGCCCCCAATGAGCAGTTCTTC	CASSQDRLAPNEQFF
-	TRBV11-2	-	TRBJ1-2	TGTGCCAGCAGCTTCTTTTCTGGCTACACCTTC	CASSFFSGYTF
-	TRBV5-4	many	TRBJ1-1	TGTGCCAGCAGCCCTGGACAGAATAAAGCTTTCTTT	CASSPGQNKAFF
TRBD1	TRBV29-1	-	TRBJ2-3	TGCAGCGCAGACAGGGACATAAGCACAGATACGCAGTATTTT	CSADRDISTDTQYF
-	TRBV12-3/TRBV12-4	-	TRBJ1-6	TGTGCCAGCAGCCAACCGACAAGCTCCTATAATTCACCCCTCTACTTT	CASSQPTSSYNSPLYF
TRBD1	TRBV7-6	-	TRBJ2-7	TGTGCCAGCAGCTCCCGGGACAGCGGAGACGAGCAGTACTTC	CASSSRDSGDEQYF
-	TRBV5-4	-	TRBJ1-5	TGTGCCAGCAGCTACCTGGGGGATCAGCCCCAGCATTTT	CASSYLGDQPQHF
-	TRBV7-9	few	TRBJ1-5	TGTGCCAGCAGCTTAGGACCGGGGTTCAATCAGCCCCAGCATTTT	CASSLGPGFNQPQHF
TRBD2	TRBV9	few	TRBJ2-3	TGTGCCAGCAGCCCCCACGAGCGGGGGGCAGATACGCAGTATTTT	CASSPHERGADTQYF
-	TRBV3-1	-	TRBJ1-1	TGTGCCAGCAGCCAAACGGGGTTGGGGAACACTGAAGCTTTCTTT	CASSQTGLGNTEAFF
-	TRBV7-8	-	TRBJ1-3	TGTGCCAGCAGCCTAGACAGATCCTCTGGAAACACCATATATTTT	CASSLDRSSGNTIYF
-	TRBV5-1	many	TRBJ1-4	TGCGCCAGCAAACCGGACCCAACTAATGAAAAACTGTTTTTT	CASKPDPTNEKLFF
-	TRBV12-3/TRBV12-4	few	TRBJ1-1	TGTGCCAGCAGTTTTCAGGGGTCAGGCACTGAAGCTTTCTTT	CASSFQGSGTEAFF